This is a list of T cell receptor beta chains from one sample in a study of T-cell memory formation after mild COVID-19. MiXCR was run by TCRdb on the 5' RACE reads, yielding one entry per CDR3 protein. This table has about 470,000 distinct CDR3 sequences, around 25% appearing once. The sequenced sample consisted of PBMCs or a T cell subset sorted from them (not recorded which). These receptors were obtained from an adult woman who had mild COVID-19 (a few samples of this study predate the infection). Cell type and time point are not known. Both conserved end residues are part of each CDR3. A D gene is named only where the DNA matches it firmly. Clone size is stated in some rows and not others, as once, few, many or a class when expanded.

>TRBV7-6|-|TRBJ2-2|13|-
TGTGCCAGCAGCCGCACAGGCACCGGGGAGCTGTTTTTT
CASSRTGTGELFF
>TRBV15|few|TRBJ1-2|14|TRBD1
TGTGCCACCAGCAGAAAAACAGGGGTCTATGGCTACACCTTC
CATSRKTGVYGYTF
>TRBV20-1|few|TRBJ2-5|14|-
TGCAGTGCTTCTGGGACAAGGCGGCCTGAGACCCAGTACTTC
CSASGTRRPETQYF
>TRBV10-3|-|TRBJ1-2|13|-
TGTGCCATCAGTGAGGGCAGCAACTATGGCTACACCTTC
CAISEGSNYGYTF
>TRBV19|-|TRBJ2-1|13|TRBD1
TGTGCCAGTAGTAAAGACAGGGGGCTCGAGCAGTTCTTC
CASSKDRGLEQFF
>TRBV24-1|few|TRBJ2-7|15|-
TGTGCCACCGGGTCTTTCCAGGGGGGAAACTACGAGCAGTACTTC
CATGSFQGGNYEQYF
>TRBV15|-|TRBJ2-7|12|-
TGTGCCACCAGGGTAGGGGAGAACGAGCAGTACTTC
CATRVGENEQYF
>TRBV4-3|-|TRBJ2-7|15|-
TGCGCCAGCAGCCAAGAATTACTACCTCCCTACGAGCAGTACTTC
CASSQELLPPYEQYF
>TRBV11-2|-|TRBJ1-1|12|-
TGTGCCAGCAGCTTAAGGGGCCCTGAAGCTTTCTTT
CASSLRGPEAFF
>TRBV6-5|-|TRBJ1-1|15|-
TGTGCCAGCAGTTACTCTGCGGCCATGAACACTGAAGCTTTCTTT
CASSYSAAMNTEAFF
>TRBV5-1|-|TRBJ2-7|14|TRBD2
TGCGCCAGCAAGGGGACTAGCGGTTACTACGAGCAGTACTTC
CASKGTSGYYEQYF
>TRBV6-2/TRBV6-3|-|TRBJ2-7|12|-
TGTGCCAGCAGTTACTCCAACGAAAAGCAGTACTTC
CASSYSNEKQYF
>TRBV6-6|few|TRBJ1-2|13|-
TGTGCCAGCAGTTACTTCTCTGGCTATGGCTACACCTTC
CASSYFSGYGYTF
>TRBV6-6|-|TRBJ2-3|15|-
TGTGCCAGCAGTTACGGTAGGATCGGCACAGATACGCAGTATTTT
CASSYGRIGTDTQYF
>TRBV20-1|-|TRBJ2-3|16|TRBD2
TGCAGTGCTAGAGAGTTCGGGGGGGGGAGCACAGATACGCAGTATTTT
CSAREFGGGSTDTQYF
>TRBV25-1|-|TRBJ2-1|17|-
TGTGCCAGCAGTGGATTTACAGGGTTAAGCTCCTACAATGAGCAGTTCTTC
CASSGFTGLSSYNEQFF
>TRBV9|-|TRBJ2-7|15|-
TGTGCCAGCAGCCAAATAGGGGGCGGGGACCACGAGCAGTACTTC
CASSQIGGGDHEQYF
>TRBV10-3|few|TRBJ1-1|14|-
TGTGCCATCAGACCCAGGGAAATGAACACTGAAGCTTTCTTT
CAIRPREMNTEAFF
>TRBV18|few|TRBJ2-1|15|-
TGTGCCAGCCGGGCCGGGGACCATGCTACAAGTGAGCAGTTCTTC
CASRAGDHATSEQFF
>TRBV27|-|TRBJ2-1|16|-
TGTGCCAGCAGTTGGAGGGGGAATTCGGGTTACAATGAGCAGTTCTTC
CASSWRGNSGYNEQFF
>TRBV5-1|-|TRBJ1-1|17|-
TGCGCCAGCAGCACGACTCTCGTTACGAACAAGAACACTGAAGCTTTCTTT
CASSTTLVTNKNTEAFF
>TRBV6-5|-|TRBJ2-4|13|-
TGTGCCAGCAGTCGACAAGATGAAAACATTCAGTACTTC
CASSRQDENIQYF
>TRBV15|-|TRBJ2-6|19|-
TGTGCCACCAGCAGAGGTACCGGGACAATCCCCTTGAGGGCCAACGTCCTGACTTTC
CATSRGTGTIPLRANVLTF
>TRBV27|-|TRBJ2-4|15|-
TGTGCCAGCAGTTTATGGGGGAGTGCCAAAAACATTCAGTACTTC
CASSLWGSAKNIQYF
>TRBV5-1|-|TRBJ2-5|15|-
TGCGCCAGCAGCTTGGCCGGGGAAGGACAAGAGACCCAGTACTTC
CASSLAGEGQETQYF
>TRBV19|-|TRBJ2-3|13|TRBD2
TGTGCCAGTAGTGCTCGGACTAGGGATACGCAGTATTTT
CASSARTRDTQYF
>TRBV5-1|few|TRBJ1-2|13|TRBD1
TGCGCCAGCAGCTCGGACAGGGCGGATGGCTACACCTTC
CASSSDRADGYTF
>TRBV29-1|few|TRBJ2-1|13|-
TGCAGCGCCCTAGCGCACGCCTACAATGAGCAGTTCTTC
CSALAHAYNEQFF
>TRBV7-9|few|TRBJ2-7|15|-
TGTGCCAGCAGCTTAGGGCTAGGTGAAACCTACGAGCAGTACTTC
CASSLGLGETYEQYF
>TRBV4-1|-|TRBJ2-1|13|TRBD2
TGCGCCAGCAGCTCGCGGGGAGGGTATGAGCAGTTCTTC
CASSSRGGYEQFF
>TRBV14|few|TRBJ2-6|18|TRBD1
TGTGCCAGCAGCCATGGGACAGGGGCCTTCTCTGGGGCCAACGTCCTGACTTTC
CASSHGTGAFSGANVLTF
>TRBV5-5|-|TRBJ1-2|17|TRBD1
TGTGCCAGCAGCTTGGAGTCAGGGGACAGGCCTCTCTATGGCTACACCTTC
CASSLESGDRPLYGYTF
>TRBV19|-|TRBJ1-1|12|-
TGTGCCAGTAGTATGCGGGGTACTGAAGCTTTCTTT
CASSMRGTEAFF
>TRBV7-9|many|TRBJ2-2|15|-
TGTGCCAGCAACTCCGTCGTCCACAACACCGGGGAGCTGTTTTTT
CASNSVVHNTGELFF
>TRBV29-1|few|TRBJ2-7|14|TRBD1
TGCAGCGTGGGGGGACAGGGGGCTTCCTACGAGCAGTACTTC
CSVGGQGASYEQYF
>TRBV4-1|-|TRBJ2-5|16|-
TGCGCCAGCAGCCAAGTCGGGTCGGGGTACCAAGAGACCCAGTACTTC
CASSQVGSGYQETQYF
>TRBV27|few|TRBJ1-1|13|-
TGTGCCAGCAGCCCAGGGGAGGTCACTGAAGCTTTCTTT
CASSPGEVTEAFF
>TRBV5-1|-|TRBJ1-1|14|-
TGCGCCAGCAGCCAAGACAGGCCGAACACTGAAGCTTTCTTT
CASSQDRPNTEAFF
>TRBV20-1|-|TRBJ2-1|16|-
TGCAGTGCTAGAGACCCTTCAGCGGATACCTACAATGAGCAGTTCTTC
CSARDPSADTYNEQFF
>TRBV9|few|TRBJ1-1|15|-
TGTGCCAGCAGCCCCCCAGACAGTAAAGGGTGGGGAGCTTTCTTT
CASSPPDSKGWGAFF
>TRBV24-1|few|TRBJ1-2|13|-
TGTGCCACCCGAGGGACGCAGGACTATGGCTACACCTTC
CATRGTQDYGYTF
>TRBV5-1|few|TRBJ2-3|17|-
TGCGCCAGCAGCTCTACCCCGACTGCATGGTTGGCAGATACGCAGTATTTT
CASSSTPTAWLADTQYF
>TRBV11-2|-|TRBJ2-5|13|-
TGTGCCAGCAGCTTTGAGATCGAAGAGACCCAGTACTTC
CASSFEIEETQYF